This T cell receptor (beta chain) came from a study of control samples from healthy donors and cancer patients. Sequencing was performed with immunoSEQ multiplex PCR; in TCRdb, only in-frame clones are kept and a portion is missing. In the table there are about 130,000 clones, approximately 92% of which are singletons. The CDR3 loop spans 15 amino acids. Germline lookup yields CDR1 SGHRS and CDR2 YFSETQ. V shed 3 bases, J shed 0 bases, and the junction held 4 bases outside the gene matches. The chain carries TRBV5-1 and TRBJ2-3; 7 bases match TRBD2. Source material: blood. This TCR came from a man aged 40-49 years in good health. The CDR3 nucleotides read TGCGCCAGCAGCTCCAGCGGGGACAGCACAGATACGCAGTATTTT. It encodes CASSSSGDSTDTQYF.